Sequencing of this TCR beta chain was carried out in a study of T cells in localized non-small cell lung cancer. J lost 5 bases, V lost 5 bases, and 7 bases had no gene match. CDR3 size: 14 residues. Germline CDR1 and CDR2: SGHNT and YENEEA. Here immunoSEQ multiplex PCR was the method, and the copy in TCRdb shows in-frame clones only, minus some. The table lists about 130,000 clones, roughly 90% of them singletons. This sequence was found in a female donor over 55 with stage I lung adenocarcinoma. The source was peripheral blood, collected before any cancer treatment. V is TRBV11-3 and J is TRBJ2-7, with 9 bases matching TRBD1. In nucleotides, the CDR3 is TGTGCCAGCAGCGCCCGGGACAGGGTCCACGAGCAGTACTTC. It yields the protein CASSARDRVHEQYF.